This T cell receptor (beta chain) was recovered during a study of STAT5B mutations in CD4+ large granular lymphocyte leukemia (dated 2022 in TCRdb). The study in broad terms: Among healthy controls, the CDR3 'QG' motif was associated with a particular HLA allele. The TCRbeta repertoires of CD4+ T-cell large granular lymphocyte leukemia patients were compared with the TCRbeta repertoires of healthy blood donors. Flow cytometry on FACSCanto II or FACSVerse showed that the purified fractions were more than 95% pure among lymphocytes. Beyond this particular receptor, the publication reports: The data were not HLA-matched, and the higher clonality in CD4+ T-LGLL than in CD8+ T-LGLL could be due to the relatively small sample size. The main leukemic clonotypes were found to be private to each patient, although around 24% of the main leukemic clonotypes were detected at low frequency in the non-leukemic repertoires of other patients. Greater clonality appeared to be present in CD4-sorted patient repertoires than in healthy CD4+ repertoires, and the difference was retained after the putative leukemic clones were removed. TRBV06-family usage was enriched among the top patient clones (8/27) compared with healthy controls (2/35).

Healthy controls were around 38 blood donors whose buffy coats came from the Finnish Red Cross blood service. All TCR-sequenced material derived from peripheral blood: patient blood samples and healthy donor buffy coats. Ficoll-Hypaque gradient centrifugation was used to isolate peripheral blood mononuclear cells. For the healthy controls, CD4+ cells were obtained from buffy coats by magnetic purification. The Gentra Puregene Cell and Tissue kit was used for genomic DNA extraction, and quantification was performed on a Qubit 2.0 fluorometer. The immunoSEQ assay at survey resolution was used to sequence TCRbeta rearrangements from genomic DNA. For the original study's pipeline: In the TCR sequencing data, the lowest productive clonotype frequency that could be detected was 2.59 x 10-5. Only productive TCRbeta rearrangements, meaning sequences that were complete and in-frame, were kept for the analyses. Sample clonality was computed as Simpson clonality in the immunoSEQ Analyzer version 3.0. Based on frequency, clones were grouped as very rare, small, medium, large (1-20%) or hyperexpanded (>20%). Generation probabilities were estimated with OLGA 1.2.3, V-gene circos plots were made with VDJtools, specificities were looked up in VDJdb, and CDR3 motifs were identified with GLIPH. As stored in TCRdb, this immuneACCESS dataset retains in-frame rearrangements with V and J assigned. A fraction of the clones does not appear; measured against another copy, unresolved V genes explain less than half of the discrepancy, and the remainder lacks a known reason. V, J and clone size derive from that table, while D and trimming were established from the DNA sequence. The sample table records 28,000 or so clones; around 72% of these occur just once. Approximately 1.1% of the sample rests with the top ten.

V sheds 0 bases and J sheds 6 bases, leaving 15 bases between their ends. From the germline V gene (reference sequence), CDR1 is LNHDA and CDR2 is SQIVND. Reading from cysteine to phenylalanine, the CDR3 counts 15 amino acids. The entry retains the CDR3 DNA only, 45 bases that are in frame from base 1. A word on this clone: It lacks a known antigen. Per-base qualities were not stored, and no clone one base away is much larger.

Material for sequencing was CD4+ T cells from blood buffy coats. The receptor chain draws on TRBV19 and TRBJ2-7, with the D gene possibly TRBD1 or TRBD2, each one fitting 5 bases. The TCR comes from a human donor in good health. The CDR3 amino acid sequence is: CASSIDGGWSAEQYF. In nucleotide form, the sequence is TGTGCCAGTAGTATAGATGGGGGTTGGAGCGCCGAGCAGTACTTC.